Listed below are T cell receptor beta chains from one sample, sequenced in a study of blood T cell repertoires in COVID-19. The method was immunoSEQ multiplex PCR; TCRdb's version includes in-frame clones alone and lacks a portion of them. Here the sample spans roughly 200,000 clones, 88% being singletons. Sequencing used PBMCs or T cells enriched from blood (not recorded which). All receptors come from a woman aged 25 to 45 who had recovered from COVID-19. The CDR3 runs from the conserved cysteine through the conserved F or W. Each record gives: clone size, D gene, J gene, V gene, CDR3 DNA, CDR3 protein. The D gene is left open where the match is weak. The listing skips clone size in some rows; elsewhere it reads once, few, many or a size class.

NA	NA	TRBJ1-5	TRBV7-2	TGTGCCAGCAGCCGTACATACGATCAGCCCCAGCATTTT	CASSRTYDQPQHF
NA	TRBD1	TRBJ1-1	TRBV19	TGTGCCAGTAGTACGACCCGGGACAGATCCTATAACACTGAAGCTTTCTTT	CASSTTRDRSYNTEAFF
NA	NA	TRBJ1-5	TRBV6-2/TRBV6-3	TGTGCCAGCAGTTCAGGACAGTTGAATCGGCCCCAGCATTTT	CASSSGQLNRPQHF
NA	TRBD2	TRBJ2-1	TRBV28	TGTGCCAGCAGTTTATGGACTAGCGGGGCCCGGAGCTCCTACAATGAGCAGTTCTTC	CASSLWTSGARSSYNEQFF
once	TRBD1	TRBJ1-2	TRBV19	TGTGCCAGTAGTCTCCACCAGGGGGCCTCTGGCTACACCTTC	CASSLHQGASGYTF
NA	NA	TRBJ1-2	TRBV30	TGTGCCTGGAGGACAGCAAACTATGGCTACACCTTC	CAWRTANYGYTF
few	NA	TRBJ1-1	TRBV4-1	TGCGCCAGCAGCCAAGATCATCGGAGCAGCCTTCTCATGAACACTGAAGCTTTCTTT	CASSQDHRSSLLMNTEAFF
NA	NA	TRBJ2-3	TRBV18	TGTGCCAGCTCACCAAATACAGGGCAGACAGATACGCAGTATTTT	CASSPNTGQTDTQYF
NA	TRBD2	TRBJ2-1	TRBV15	TGTGCCACCAGCAGAGCTGCGGCGGGGGGCTACAATGAGCAGTTCTTC	CATSRAAAGGYNEQFF
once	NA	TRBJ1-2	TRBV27	TGTGCCAGCAGTTTATTTCCAGGGCCGAACTATGGCTACACCTTC	CASSLFPGPNYGYTF
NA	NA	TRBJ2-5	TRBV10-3	TGTGCCATCAGTGAGTCGGAGGGCCGAGAGACCCAGTACTTC	CAISESEGRETQYF
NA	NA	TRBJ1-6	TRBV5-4	TGTGCCAGCAGCTCGGACGGACTATTAGACCCCCTCCACTTT	CASSSDGLLDPLHF
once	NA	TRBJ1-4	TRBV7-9	TGTGCCAGCAGCCGCATGCTGGGATATCAGGGTGAAAAACTGTTTTTT	CASSRMLGYQGEKLFF
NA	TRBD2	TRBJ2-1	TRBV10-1	TGCGCCAGCTCGACTAGCGGGGAGACATACAATGAGCAGTTCTTC	CASSTSGETYNEQFF
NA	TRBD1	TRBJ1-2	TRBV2	TGTGCCAGCAGTGGACCCACAGGGGGCGGTGGCTACACCTTC	CASSGPTGGGGYTF
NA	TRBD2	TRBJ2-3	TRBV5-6	TGTGCCAGCAGCTCGCGCTCTAGCGGGGGATCAGATACGCAGTATTTT	CASSSRSSGGSDTQYF
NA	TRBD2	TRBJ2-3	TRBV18	TGTGCCAGCTCCCTTGTCGCGGGACTAGATATCACAGATACGCAGTATTTT	CASSLVAGLDITDTQYF
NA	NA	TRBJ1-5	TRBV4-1	TGCGCCAGCAGCGACACAGGGCGCAATCAGCCCCAGCATTTT	CASSDTGRNQPQHF
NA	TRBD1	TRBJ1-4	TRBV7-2	TGTGCCAGCAGCTCGACGACAGGGGTAGGGGAAAAACTGTTTTTT	CASSSTTGVGEKLFF
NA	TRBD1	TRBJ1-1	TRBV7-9	TGTGCCAGCAGCACTACAGGGGGCGACACTGAAGCTTTCTTT	CASSTTGGDTEAFF
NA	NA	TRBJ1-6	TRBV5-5	TGTGCCAGCAGCTTGGTCAGGGGCTTAAATTCACCCCTCCACTTT	CASSLVRGLNSPLHF
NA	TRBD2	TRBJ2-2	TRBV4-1	TGCGCCAGCAGCCAAGCTCTTGTCGGGAGGGACACCGGGGAGCTGTTTTTT	CASSQALVGRDTGELFF
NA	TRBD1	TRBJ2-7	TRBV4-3	TGCGCCAGCAGCCAAGATATGGCAGGGGGCGACGAGCAGTACTTC	CASSQDMAGGDEQYF
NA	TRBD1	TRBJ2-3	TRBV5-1	TGCGCCAGCGGACAGGGGCACACAGATACGCAGTATTTT	CASGQGHTDTQYF
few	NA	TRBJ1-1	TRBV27	TGTGCCAGCAGTTTCGGGGGACCGAACACTGAAGCTTTCTTT	CASSFGGPNTEAFF
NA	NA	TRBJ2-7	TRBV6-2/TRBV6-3	TGTGCCAGCAGTTACGAGCAGGGAAGAGTCTACGAGCAGTACTTC	CASSYEQGRVYEQYF
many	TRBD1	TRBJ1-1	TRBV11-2	TGTGCCAGCAGCCCTAAGACAGGGGAGGGTACTGAAGCTTTCTTT	CASSPKTGEGTEAFF
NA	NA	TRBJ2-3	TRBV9	TGTGCCAGCAGCGCCACACAGCGGGGCACAGATACGCAGTATTTT	CASSATQRGTDTQYF
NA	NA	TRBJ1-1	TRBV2	TGTGCCAGCAGCCGGGAAAGGGCCGAAGCTTTCTTT	CASSRERAEAFF
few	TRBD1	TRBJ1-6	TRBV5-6	TGTGCCAGCAGCTCGCGACAGGGGATTGAATCACCCCTCCACTTT	CASSSRQGIESPLHF
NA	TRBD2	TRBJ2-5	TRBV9	TGTGCCAGCAGCGCTACTAGCGGTGCTAATAAAGAGACCCAGTACTTC	CASSATSGANKETQYF
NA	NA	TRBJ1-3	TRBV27	TGTGCCAGCAGTCAACAGGTCCAGGGAAACACCATATATTTT	CASSQQVQGNTIYF
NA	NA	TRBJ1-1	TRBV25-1	TGTGCCAGCAGTGGCTACGGGACACAACCTAACACTGAAGCTTTCTTT	CASSGYGTQPNTEAFF
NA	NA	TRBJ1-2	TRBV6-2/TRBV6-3	TGTGCCAGCAGTGGTGGGAGGAACTATGGCTACACCTTC	CASSGGRNYGYTF
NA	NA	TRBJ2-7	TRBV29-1	TGCAGCGTCGCCAATCCGAGGGAGATCTACGAGCAGTACTTC	CSVANPREIYEQYF
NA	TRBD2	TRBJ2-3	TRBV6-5	TGTGCCAGCAGCGGGGGGAGGGTTTCAGATACGCAGTATTTT	CASSGGRVSDTQYF
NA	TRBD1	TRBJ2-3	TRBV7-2	TGTGCCAGCAGCTTCAGACAGGGGGTAAACCCTAGCACAGATACGCAGTATTTT	CASSFRQGVNPSTDTQYF
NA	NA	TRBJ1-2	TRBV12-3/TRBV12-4	TGTGCCAGCAGTTTAGGGGGCGCCTATGGCTACACCTTC	CASSLGGAYGYTF
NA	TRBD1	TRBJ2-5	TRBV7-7	TGTGCCAGCAGCTTAGTGACAGGGTTAGGGGAGACCCAGTACTTC	CASSLVTGLGETQYF
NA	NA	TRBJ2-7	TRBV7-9	TGTGCCAGCAGCCCCTGGACACCTCTCTACGAGCAGTACTTC	CASSPWTPLYEQYF
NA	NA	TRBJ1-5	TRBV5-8	TGTGCCAGCAGCTTGGGCGTGTCTGGGCGACAGCCCCAGCATTTT	CASSLGVSGRQPQHF
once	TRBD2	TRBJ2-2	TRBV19	TGTGCCAGTAGTATACCCTCACTAGCGGGGCCCGGCGGGGAGCTGTTTTTT	CASSIPSLAGPGGELFF
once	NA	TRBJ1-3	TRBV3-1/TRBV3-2	TGTGCCAGCAGCCAAGTCCAGGGATCCGGAAACACCATATATTTT	CASSQVQGSGNTIYF
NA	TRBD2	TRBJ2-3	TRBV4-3	TGCGCCAGCAGCCAAGATAGCGGGGGTGGATATACGCAGTATTTT	CASSQDSGGGYTQYF
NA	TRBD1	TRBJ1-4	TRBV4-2	TGTGCCAGCAGCCTACGGGACAGCGAAAAACTGTTTTTT	CASSLRDSEKLFF
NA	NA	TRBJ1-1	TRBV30	TGTGCCGGTCTAGTAGGTCGCGTTGAAGCTTTCTTT	CAGLVGRVEAFF
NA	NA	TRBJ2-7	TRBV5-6	TGTGCCAGCAGCTTCGGGGGCTACGAGCAGTACTTC	CASSFGGYEQYF
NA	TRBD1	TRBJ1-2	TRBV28	TGTGCCAGCAGACACCTACAGGGGCGACAGAACTATGGCTACACCTTC	CASRHLQGRQNYGYTF
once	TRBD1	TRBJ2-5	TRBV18	TGTGCCAGCTCACCCCGACAGGGGACCCAAGAGACCCAGTACTTC	CASSPRQGTQETQYF
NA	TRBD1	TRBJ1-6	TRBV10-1	TGCGCCAGCAGACGGACAGGATATTCACCCCTCCACTTT	CASRRTGYSPLHF
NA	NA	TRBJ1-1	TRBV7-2	TGTGCCAGCAGCTTCGGGAAAACCACTGAAGCTTTCTTT	CASSFGKTTEAFF
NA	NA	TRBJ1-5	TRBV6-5	TGTGCCACCCAACCTTACAGGGACCAGCCCCAGCATTTT	CATQPYRDQPQHF
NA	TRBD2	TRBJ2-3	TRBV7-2	TGTGCCAGCAGCTTAGAAGGGGGGACTAGCTTTACAGATACGCAGTATTTT	CASSLEGGTSFTDTQYF
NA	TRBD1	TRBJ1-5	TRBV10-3	TGTGCCATCAACGGGACAGGGGGCTTCAATCAGCCCCAGCATTTT	CAINGTGGFNQPQHF
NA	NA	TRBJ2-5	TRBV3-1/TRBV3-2	TGTGCCAGCAGCCAAGTAAAATCGACAGCTCAAGAGACCCAGTACTTC	CASSQVKSTAQETQYF
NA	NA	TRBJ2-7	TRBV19	TGTGCCAGTAGTATGCGGGTAGCCTACGAGCAGTACTTC	CASSMRVAYEQYF
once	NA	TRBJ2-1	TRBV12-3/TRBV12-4	TGTGCCAGCGGGGAGGGGGAGTATGAGCAGTTCTTC	CASGEGEYEQFF
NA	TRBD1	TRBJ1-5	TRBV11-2	TGTGCCAGCAGCTCGGACAGGGGGTATCAGCCCCAGCATTTT	CASSSDRGYQPQHF
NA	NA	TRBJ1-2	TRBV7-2	TGTGCCAGCAGCTTAAGCCCGTGGACAGATAAGTATGGCTACACCTTC	CASSLSPWTDKYGYTF
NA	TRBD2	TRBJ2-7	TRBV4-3	TGCGCCAGCAGCCAAGGCAGGGCTAGCGGGGGGGGGCACTCCTACGAGCAGTACTTC	CASSQGRASGGGHSYEQYF